These T cell receptor beta chains were read from a single sample in a study of relationships among human T cell subsets. From the multiplex PCR reads, TCRdb called clonotypes with MiXCR, one entry per CDR3 protein. The sample lists fewer than 16,000 distinct CDR3 sequences, about 60% occurring once. What was sequenced was total T cells sorted from blood. The source of these receptors is a man aged 40-50 years in good health. Both conserved end residues are part of each CDR3. The D gene is left open where the match is weak. A row's size may be missing; if present it is once, few, many or a size class.

j_call	clone_size	v_call	d_call	cdr3_nt	cdr3_aa
TRBJ2-1	-	TRBV6-4	TRBD2	TGTGCCAGCAGTGATCTGAGCGGGAGGGATTACAATGAGCAGTTCTTC	CASSDLSGRDYNEQFF
TRBJ2-6	-	TRBV24-1	-	TGTGCCACCCAAATACCTGGGGCCAACGTCCTGACTTTC	CATQIPGANVLTF
TRBJ2-5	-	TRBV6-5	-	TGTGCCAGCAGTTACAGGAGCGAGCTGGGAGAGACCCAGTACTTC	CASSYRSELGETQYF
TRBJ2-1	-	TRBV24-1	-	TGTGCCACCAGTGTGTACAATGAGCAGTTCTTC	CATSVYNEQFF
TRBJ2-5	-	TRBV28	TRBD2	TGTGCCAGCACCCGGGGGGATGGTCCCTCTATACAAGAGACCCAGTACTTC	CASTRGDGPSIQETQYF
TRBJ2-1	-	TRBV19	-	TGTGCCAGTAGTGACGGCAGGATCTCCTACAATGAGCAGTTCTTC	CASSDGRISYNEQFF
TRBJ2-1	-	TRBV10-3	TRBD1	TGTGCCATCAGTGAGAATCCGGGACAGTCCTACAATGAGCAGTTCTTC	CAISENPGQSYNEQFF
TRBJ2-3	-	TRBV11-1	-	TGTGCCAGCAGCGAGCTCACAGATACGCAGTATTTT	CASSELTDTQYF
TRBJ2-7	-	TRBV11-2	-	TGTGCCAGCAGCTTAATTAACGGTTTCTACGAGCAGTACTTC	CASSLINGFYEQYF
TRBJ2-7	-	TRBV21-1	-	TGTGCCAGCAGCAAAGATTGGCCCTCCAGAGGGCCCGGCATGGGAGGCCCCTACGAGCAGTACTTC	CASSKDWPSRGPGMGGPYEQYF
TRBJ1-1	-	TRBV5-1	-	TGCGCCAGCAGCTTGGACCAGGGGATCACTGAAGCTTTCTTT	CASSLDQGITEAFF
TRBJ2-6	-	TRBV28	TRBD1	TGTGCCAGCAGTTTACCTCGTGTGGGACAGGGGCAGACTGGGGCCAACGTCCTGACTTTC	CASSLPRVGQGQTGANVLTF
TRBJ2-3	few	TRBV20-1	TRBD2	TGCAGTGCGGAAGACCCCGGACTAGCCGTCACAGATACGCAGTATTTT	CSAEDPGLAVTDTQYF
TRBJ2-3	-	TRBV7-2	-	TGTGCCAGCAGCTTACGCGGGGCAGATACGCAGTATTTT	CASSLRGADTQYF
TRBJ2-2	few	TRBV7-9	TRBD1	TGTGCCAACCCCTCTAGACAGGGTAACACCGGGGAGCTGTTTTTT	CANPSRQGNTGELFF
TRBJ1-5	-	TRBV6-6	TRBD1	TGTGCCAGCAGCCCCGACAGGGATCAGCCCCAGCATTTT	CASSPDRDQPQHF
TRBJ2-7	-	TRBV11-2	-	TGTGCCAGCAGCTTAGATTTCGACGAGCAGTACTTC	CASSLDFDEQYF
TRBJ2-1	-	TRBV7-3	TRBD2	TGTGCCAGCAGCCTGGGACTAGCCCCCGAGCAGTTCTTC	CASSLGLAPEQFF
TRBJ2-5	-	TRBV11-2	-	TGTGCCAGCAGCTTAGAATATGGAGGCGGAGCCCAGTACTTC	CASSLEYGGGAQYF
TRBJ2-1	-	TRBV4-1	-	TGCGCCAGCAGCCAAGATGGGGGCGGGGGCAATGAGCAGTTCTTC	CASSQDGGGGNEQFF
TRBJ1-5	-	TRBV6-7	TRBD1	TGTGCCAGCACAATGGGACAGGGACAGGGTGGAAATCAGCCCCAGCATTTT	CASTMGQGQGGNQPQHF
TRBJ2-2	few	TRBV12-3/TRBV12-4	-	TGTGCCAGCAGGGGGACTTCGGCCGGGGAGCTGTTTTTT	CASRGTSAGELFF
TRBJ1-4	few	TRBV11-2	TRBD1	TGTGCCAGCAGCTTAGATCGAACAGGGGTTGCAACTAATGAAAAACTGTTTTTT	CASSLDRTGVATNEKLFF
TRBJ2-3	once	TRBV11-2	TRBD2	TGTGCCAGCAGCTCAACCGGGACTAGCGGAACAGATACGCAGTATTTT	CASSSTGTSGTDTQYF
TRBJ2-7	-	TRBV20-1	TRBD1	TGCAGTGCTGGCAGACAGGGGACGCAGTACTTC	CSAGRQGTQYF
TRBJ2-2	-	TRBV28	-	TGTGCCAGCAGTTTATCCCGGACCGGGGAGCTGTTTTTT	CASSLSRTGELFF